This T cell receptor (beta chain) is drawn from a study of cytomegalovirus exposure and HLA in healthy donors. Study-wide results and limits: Common viral pathogens seemed, in a later analysis, to connect with several of the most significant clusters. According to a later analysis, most TCR beta chains associated with CMV appeared HLA-restricted. The study flagged 150 to 200 TCR beta chains as cytomegalovirus-associated.

Primers: 60 Vbeta forward and 13 Jbeta reverse. Clones were sequenced by immunoSEQ multiplex PCR, and TCRdb holds only the in-frame ones, with some missing. The profile shows under 300,000 clones, approximately 70% of them singletons. With regard to this clone: Its antigen is not known.

This CDR3 contains 13 residues. CDR1 is SGHNT and CDR2 is YENEEA in the germline V gene. Trimming removed 1 base at V and 0 bases at J, with 4 bases between. This rearrangement joins TRBV11-3 to TRBJ2-7; the D is unclear. Sequencing was carried out using PBMCs. The source is a female donor in good health and CMV-seronegative. CDR3 nucleotides: TGTGCCAGCAGCTTAGCCGGCTCCTACGAGCAGTACTTC. It codes for CASSLAGSYEQYF. The complete variable domain, with remaining parts taken from reference TRBV11-3 and TRBJ2-7, reads EAGVVQSPRYKIIEKKQPVAFWCNPISGHNTLYWYLQNLGQGPELLIRYENEEAVDDSQLPKDRFSAERLKGVDSTLKIQPAELGDSAVYLCASSLAGSYEQYFGPGTRLTVT.